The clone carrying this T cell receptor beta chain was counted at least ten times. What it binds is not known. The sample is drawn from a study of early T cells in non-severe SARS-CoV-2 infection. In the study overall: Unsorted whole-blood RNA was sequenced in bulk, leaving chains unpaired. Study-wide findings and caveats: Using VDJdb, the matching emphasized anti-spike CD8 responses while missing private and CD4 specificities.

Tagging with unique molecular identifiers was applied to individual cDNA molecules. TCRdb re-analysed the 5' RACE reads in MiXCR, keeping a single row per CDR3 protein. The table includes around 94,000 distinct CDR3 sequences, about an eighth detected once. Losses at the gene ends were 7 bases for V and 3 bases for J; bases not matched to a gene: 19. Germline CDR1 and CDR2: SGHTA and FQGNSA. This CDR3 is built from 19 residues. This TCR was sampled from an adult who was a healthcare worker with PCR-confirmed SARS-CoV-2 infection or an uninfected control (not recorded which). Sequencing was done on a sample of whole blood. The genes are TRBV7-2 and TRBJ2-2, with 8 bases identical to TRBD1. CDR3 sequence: CASNRRGQASGFYTGELFF. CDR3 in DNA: TGTGCCAGCAACCGAAGGGGACAGGCCTCGGGTTTTTACACCGGGGAGCTGTTTTTT.